These T cell receptor beta chains were read from a single sample in a study of graft-versus-host responses after intestinal transplantation. TCRdb's table, derived via immunoSEQ multiplex PCR, lists solely in-frame clones and lacks some. The repertoire includes nearly 20,000 clones, more than 75% of them detected once, and 8% to 9.5% sits in the top ten. The sequencing here drew on PBMCs, taken about 240 days after intestinal transplant. The receptors here all came from a human patient who received an intestinal transplant, so some T cells may come from the graft donor. CDR3s include the opening cysteine and the closing phenylalanine or tryptophan. A D gene is named only where the DNA matches it firmly. Expanded clones are given a class, and other clones once, few, many or no size at all.

v_gene,d_gene,abundance,j_gene,CDR3aa,CDR3nt
TRBV9,.,.,TRBJ2-1,CASSVGGGPEQFF,TGTGCCAGCAGCGTAGGGGGGGGCCCAGAGCAGTTCTTC
TRBV13,.,.,TRBJ1-1,CASSLVLNIGTEAFF,TGTGCCAGCAGCTTAGTTCTGAACATCGGCACTGAAGCTTTCTTT
TRBV7-2,.,.,TRBJ1-5,CASSFSGGNQPQHF,TGTGCCAGCAGCTTTTCAGGGGGCAATCAGCCCCAGCATTTT
TRBV4-1,TRBD2,.,TRBJ2-1,CASSQVFVAGGYNEQFF,TGCGCCAGCAGCCAAGTGTTCGTAGCGGGGGGGTACAATGAGCAGTTCTTC
TRBV6-4,.,once,TRBJ2-1,CASSDSSLSPQFF,TGTGCCAGCAGTGACTCGAGTCTGAGCCCCCAGTTCTTC
TRBV5-5,.,.,TRBJ1-6,CASSLALDSGSPLHF,TGTGCCAGCAGCTTGGCCCTTGACAGCGGTTCACCCCTCCACTTT
TRBV9,.,.,TRBJ1-2,CASSKGTTGSYGYTF,TGTGCCAGCAGCAAAGGGACGACAGGCAGCTATGGCTACACCTTC
TRBV9,.,.,TRBJ1-2,CASSVSSQGSYGYTF,TGTGCCAGCAGCGTAAGTAGCCAAGGCTCATATGGCTACACCTTC
TRBV11-2,.,.,TRBJ1-3,CASSLAPASGNTIYF,TGTGCCAGCAGCTTAGCCCCAGCCTCTGGAAACACCATATATTTT
TRBV30,TRBD2,.,TRBJ2-1,CAWTSGGDNEQFF,TGTGCCTGGACTAGCGGGGGGGACAATGAGCAGTTCTTC
TRBV2,TRBD1,once,TRBJ1-1,CASSAPRQGNTEAFF,TGTGCCAGCAGTGCCCCCCGACAGGGTAACACTGAAGCTTTCTTT
TRBV2,.,.,TRBJ2-5,CASIPIGQGVRGTQYF,TGTGCCAGCATTCCGATTGGCCAGGGGGTGCGGGGGACCCAGTACTTC
TRBV6-5,TRBD2,few,TRBJ2-7,CASSYGRGAYEQYF,TGTGCCAGCAGTTACGGGCGGGGGGCCTACGAGCAGTACTTC
TRBV5-4,TRBD2,once,TRBJ2-1,CASNIGWGSGGAGEQFF,TGTGCCAGCAACATTGGATGGGGGAGCGGGGGGGCTGGTGAGCAGTTCTTC
TRBV18,.,.,TRBJ1-1,CASSSSRTTEAFF,TGTGCCAGCTCTTCTAGCAGGACCACTGAAGCTTTCTTT
TRBV6-1,.,.,TRBJ1-1,CASSGLQGSTEAFF,TGTGCCAGCAGTGGCCTTCAGGGCAGTACTGAAGCTTTCTTT
TRBV10-1,.,.,TRBJ2-3,CASSESINTDTQYF,TGCGCCAGCAGTGAGTCGATCAACACAGATACGCAGTATTTT
TRBV5-8,.,.,TRBJ1-1,CASRSTPGFEAFF,TGTGCCAGCAGAAGTACCCCGGGATTTGAAGCTTTCTTT
TRBV15,TRBD2,.,TRBJ2-5,CATARGGFQETQYF,TGTGCCACCGCCCGGGGGGGCTTCCAAGAGACCCAGTACTTC
TRBV5-1,TRBD2,.,TRBJ2-3,CASSSRTSGGVTDTQYF,TGCGCCAGCAGCTCACGGACTAGCGGGGGGGTCACAGATACGCAGTATTTT
TRBV19,TRBD1,.,TRBJ1-1,CASSNTGGEYTEAFF,TGTGCCAGTAGTAACACAGGGGGCGAGTACACTGAAGCTTTCTTT
TRBV5-6,TRBD2,.,TRBJ2-2,CASSSTSGGDTGELFF,TGTGCCAGCAGCAGCACTAGCGGGGGGGACACCGGGGAGCTGTTTTTT
TRBV19,TRBD1,.,TRBJ1-1,CASRTQGRETEAFF,TGTGCCAGTAGGACACAGGGGCGGGAGACTGAAGCTTTCTTT
TRBV11-2,TRBD2,.,TRBJ2-1,CASSLGPSGGNEQFF,TGTGCCAGCAGCTTAGGTCCTAGCGGGGGGAATGAGCAGTTCTTC
TRBV6-5,.,.,TRBJ1-4,CASSFHQSEKLFF,TGTGCCAGCAGTTTCCATCAAAGCGAAAAACTGTTTTTT
TRBV6-5,.,.,TRBJ1-2,CASSEDVYGYTF,TGTGCCAGCAGTGAAGACGTTTATGGCTACACCTTC
TRBV25-1,.,.,TRBJ2-7,CASSGPEQYF,TGTGCCAGCAGTGGGCCCGAGCAGTACTTC
TRBV7-6,.,.,TRBJ2-1,CASSLAGANEQFF,TGTGCCAGCAGCTTAGCAGGGGCTAATGAGCAGTTCTTC
TRBV18,TRBD2,.,TRBJ2-1,CASSPGSGGYNEQFF,TGTGCCAGCTCACCGGGTAGCGGGGGCTACAATGAGCAGTTCTTC
TRBV4-1,.,.,TRBJ1-6,CASNRGDSPLHF,TGCGCCAGCAACCGAGGCGATTCACCCCTCCACTTT
TRBV6-6,.,.,TRBJ2-1,CASSSRGYDDEQFF,TGTGCCAGCAGTTCGCGTGGTTATGACGATGAGCAGTTCTTC
TRBV5-1,.,few,TRBJ2-5,CASSQDRETQYF,TGCGCCAGCAGCCAGGACAGAGAGACCCAGTACTTC
TRBV6-5,.,.,TRBJ1-1,CASSYFNTEAFF,TGTGCCAGCAGTTACTTTAACACTGAAGCTTTCTTT
TRBV2,TRBD1,.,TRBJ2-5,CASGSTGGKTQYF,TGTGCCAGCGGGTCTACAGGGGGAAAGACCCAGTACTTC
TRBV4-1,.,.,TRBJ1-1,CASSQGDRPNTEAFF,TGCGCCAGCAGCCAAGGAGACAGGCCAAACACTGAAGCTTTCTTT
TRBV27,.,.,TRBJ2-3,CASSLGGGVPSTDTQYF,TGTGCCAGCAGTTTAGGCGGGGGCGTGCCTAGCACAGATACGCAGTATTTT